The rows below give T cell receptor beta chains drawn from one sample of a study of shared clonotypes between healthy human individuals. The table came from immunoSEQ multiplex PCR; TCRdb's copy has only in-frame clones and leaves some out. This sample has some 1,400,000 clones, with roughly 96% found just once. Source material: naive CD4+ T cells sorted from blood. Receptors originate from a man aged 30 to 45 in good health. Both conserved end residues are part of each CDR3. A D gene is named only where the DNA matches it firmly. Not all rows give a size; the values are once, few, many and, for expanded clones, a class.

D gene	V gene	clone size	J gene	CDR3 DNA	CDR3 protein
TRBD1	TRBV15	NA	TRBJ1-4	TGTGCCACCAGCGGAGGACAGGGGATACAAGAAAAACTGTTTTTT	CATSGGQGIQEKLFF
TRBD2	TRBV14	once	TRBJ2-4	TGTGCCAGCAGCCAGGGGGGGGTAAACATTCAGTACTTC	CASSQGGVNIQYF
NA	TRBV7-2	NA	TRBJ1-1	TGTGCCAGCAGTCTTGGGCAGAACACTGAAGCTTTCTTT	CASSLGQNTEAFF
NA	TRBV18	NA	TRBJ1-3	TGTGCCAGCTCACCGAAGGGAGCGGGAAACACCATATATTTT	CASSPKGAGNTIYF
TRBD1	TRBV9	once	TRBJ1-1	TGTGCCAGCAGCGTAGTCAGGGGGCGCGGGCTCCACAACACTGAAGCTTTCTTT	CASSVVRGRGLHNTEAFF
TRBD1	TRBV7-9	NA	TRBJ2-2	TGTGCCAGCAGCAGCTCCGGGACAGGGGGCACCGGGGAGCTGTTTTTT	CASSSSGTGGTGELFF
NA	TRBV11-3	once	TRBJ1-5	TGTGCCAGCAGCTTAGTTACGTTTAGCAATCAGCCCCAGCATTTT	CASSLVTFSNQPQHF
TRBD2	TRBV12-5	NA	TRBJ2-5	TGTGCTAGTGGGACACGGGAGGCCCAGTACTTC	CASGTREAQYF
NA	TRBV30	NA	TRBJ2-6	TGTGCCTCAGGGGGGGACAGGACCAATTCTGGGGCCAACGTCCTGACTTTC	CASGGDRTNSGANVLTF
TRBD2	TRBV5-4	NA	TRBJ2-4	TGTGCCAGCAGCGCCGGGACTAGCTTAAACATTCAGTACTTC	CASSAGTSLNIQYF
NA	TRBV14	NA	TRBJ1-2	TGTGCCAGCAGCCAAGATCTAGTTAGGGTCGGCGGCTACACCTTC	CASSQDLVRVGGYTF
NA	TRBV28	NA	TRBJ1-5	TGTGCCAGCAGTATTTCGGACGGGAATCAGCCCCAGCATTTT	CASSISDGNQPQHF
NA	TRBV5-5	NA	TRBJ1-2	TGTGCCAGCAGCTTGGATTTTTCCACCCCCACCTTC	CASSLDFSTPTF
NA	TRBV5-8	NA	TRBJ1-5	TGTGCCAGCAGCATTGATGGGTCAAGCAATCAGCCCCAGCATTTT	CASSIDGSSNQPQHF
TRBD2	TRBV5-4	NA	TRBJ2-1	TGTGCCAGCAGCTTGGACGGCGGGAGGGAGAATGAGCAGTTCTTC	CASSLDGGRENEQFF
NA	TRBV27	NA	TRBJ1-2	TGTGCCAGCAGTTTTCACGACAGATTCCCCTATGGCTACACCTTC	CASSFHDRFPYGYTF
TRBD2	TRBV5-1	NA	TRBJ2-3	TGCGCCAGCAGCGGGTCGACTAGCGGGAGTTCAACAGATACGCAGTATTTT	CASSGSTSGSSTDTQYF
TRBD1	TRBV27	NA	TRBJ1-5	TGTGCCAGCAGTTTAGGCCGACAGGGTAAGGGTCAGCCCCAGCATTTT	CASSLGRQGKGQPQHF
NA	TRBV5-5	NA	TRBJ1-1	TGTGCCAGCAGCTTGCAAGGGATAGTCGCTGAAGCTTTCTTT	CASSLQGIVAEAFF
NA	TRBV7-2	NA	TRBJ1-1	TGTGCCAGCAGCCCAGGGTTCATGAACACTGAAGCTTTCTTT	CASSPGFMNTEAFF
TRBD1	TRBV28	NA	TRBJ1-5	TGTGCCAGCAGCGACCGGGACAGGGGCTGGCAGCCCCAGCATTTT	CASSDRDRGWQPQHF
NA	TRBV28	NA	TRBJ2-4	TGTGCCAGCAGTCCGACAGGAGTAGCCAAAAACATTCAGTACTTC	CASSPTGVAKNIQYF
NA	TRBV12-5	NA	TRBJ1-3	TGTGCTAGTGGTTTGATGTGGCACCCAAGCGGAAACACCATATATTTT	CASGLMWHPSGNTIYF
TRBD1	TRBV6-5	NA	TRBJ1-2	TGTGCCAGCAGGGACAGGGCCTATGGCTACACCTTC	CASRDRAYGYTF
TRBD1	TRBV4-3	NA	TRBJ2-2	TGCGCCAGCAGCCAAAGGGGGTATCGGGACAGCTTAAACACCGGGGAGCTGTTTTTT	CASSQRGYRDSLNTGELFF
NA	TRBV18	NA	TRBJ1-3	TGTGCCAGCTCTCCCTCAGACGGGCTCGGAAACACCATATATTTT	CASSPSDGLGNTIYF
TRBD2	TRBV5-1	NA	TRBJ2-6	TGCGCCAGCTCCGGGGGGAACTCTGGGGCCAACGTCCTGACTTTC	CASSGGNSGANVLTF
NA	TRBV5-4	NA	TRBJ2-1	TGTGCCAGCAGCTTGAACAGGAACCTACAGAATGAGCAGTTCTTC	CASSLNRNLQNEQFF
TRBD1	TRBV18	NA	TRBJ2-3	TGTGCCAGCTCACCATTGCAAGGGGGCGCGACAGATACGCAGTATTTT	CASSPLQGGATDTQYF
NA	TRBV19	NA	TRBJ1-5	TGTGCCAGTAGTTTTTTGGCTGCACGGGGTCAGCCCCAGCATTTT	CASSFLAARGQPQHF
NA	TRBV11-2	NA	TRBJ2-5	TGTGCCAGCAGCCCCCGCGGTGGGAGCCGGGGGGAGACCCAGTACTTC	CASSPRGGSRGETQYF
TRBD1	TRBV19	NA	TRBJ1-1	TGTGCCAGTAGTCAGGACAGGGGGCGGACTCCCGCTAACACTGAAGCTTTCTTT	CASSQDRGRTPANTEAFF
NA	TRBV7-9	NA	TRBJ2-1	TGTGCCAGCAGTTATAGAAGAGGAGCGGATTACAATGAGCAGTTCTTC	CASSYRRGADYNEQFF
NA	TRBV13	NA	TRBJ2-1	TGTGCCAGCAGCCTATCTAGTGGGAGTATCTCCTACAATGAGCAGTTCTTC	CASSLSSGSISYNEQFF
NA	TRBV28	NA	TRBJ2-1	TGTGCCAGCAGTTTACTTAACGATGAGCAGTTCTTC	CASSLLNDEQFF
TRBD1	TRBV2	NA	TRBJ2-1	TGTGCCAGCAGGCTTCAGGGGGCGCACCCAGCCCATGAGCAGTTCTTC	CASRLQGAHPAHEQFF
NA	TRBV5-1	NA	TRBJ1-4	TGCGCCAGCTCCAGCGGGGAGTCTGGGGAAAAACTGTTTTTT	CASSSGESGEKLFF
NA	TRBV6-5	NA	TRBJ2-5	TGTGCCAGCAGACGACAGGGGAGGGGGACCCAGTACTTC	CASRRQGRGTQYF
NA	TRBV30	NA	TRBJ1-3	TGTGCCTGGAGTGTCAGCGGGAGCTTTGGAAACACCATATATTTT	CAWSVSGSFGNTIYF
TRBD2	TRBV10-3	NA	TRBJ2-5	TGTGCCACCCGAGCGGGAGGGTCCCAAGAGACCCAGTACTTC	CATRAGGSQETQYF
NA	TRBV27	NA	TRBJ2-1	TGTGCCAGCAGTTTATTCGTGATCAGCAATGAGCAGTTCTTC	CASSLFVISNEQFF
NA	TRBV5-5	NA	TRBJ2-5	TGTGCCAGCAGCAGAACAGGGACGGAGACCCAGTACTTC	CASSRTGTETQYF
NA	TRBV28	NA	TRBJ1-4	TGTGCCAGCGGAAGACCAGGGGTGGGGGATGAAAAACTGTTTTTT	CASGRPGVGDEKLFF
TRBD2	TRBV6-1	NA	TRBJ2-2	TGTGCCAGCAGTGTTAGCGGGAGGGCCCCCGGGGAGCTGTTTTTT	CASSVSGRAPGELFF
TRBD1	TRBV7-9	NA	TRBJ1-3	TGTGCCAGCAACAAGAATGGACAGGGGGCAGACACCATATATTTT	CASNKNGQGADTIYF
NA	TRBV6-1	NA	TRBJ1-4	TGTGCCAGCAGTGAAGGTCCGACTAATGAAAAACTGTTTTTT	CASSEGPTNEKLFF
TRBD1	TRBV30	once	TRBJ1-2	TGTGCCTGGAGTGGACAGGGAGTACGGGTGGGCTATGGCTACACCTTC	CAWSGQGVRVGYGYTF
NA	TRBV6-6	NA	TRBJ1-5	TGTGCCAGCAGCCAACAAGGGTTATCCAATCAGCCCCAGCATTTT	CASSQQGLSNQPQHF
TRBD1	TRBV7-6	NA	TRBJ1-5	TGTGCCAGCAGCTTAGCGGACACAGGGGGCGGTCAGCCCCAGCATTTT	CASSLADTGGGQPQHF
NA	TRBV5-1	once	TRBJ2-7	TGCGCCAGCAGCTTGGACGGGAGTAGGTACGAGCAGTACTTC	CASSLDGSRYEQYF
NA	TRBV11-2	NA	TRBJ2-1	TGTGCCAGCAGCTCCCGGGACAATGAGCAGTTCTTC	CASSSRDNEQFF
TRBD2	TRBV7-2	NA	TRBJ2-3	TGTGCCAGCAGCTTGGCGGGAGGAAATACGCAGTATTTT	CASSLAGGNTQYF
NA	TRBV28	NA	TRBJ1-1	TGTGCCAGCAGTCCCCCGGGCGTTGAAGCTTTCTTT	CASSPPGVEAFF
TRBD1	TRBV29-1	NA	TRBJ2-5	TGCAGCGTTGAGGGACAGGGGTCTTTTGGGACCCAGTACTTC	CSVEGQGSFGTQYF